This T cell receptor beta chain was recorded in a study of response to subunit inactivated influenza vaccine (dated by TCRdb to between 2017 and 2018). Regarding the study in general: Deep quantitative T cell receptor repertoire profiling was used in the study to track responses to a trivalent subunit inactivated influenza vaccine.

The germline ends are 20 bases apart after V is trimmed by 11 bases and J by 12 bases. The CDR3 covers 11 residues, taking in both the cysteine and the phenylalanine. Only CDR3 DNA remains: 33 bases, in frame from the first base. This clonotype showed up just a few times. Its antigen is not yet known. No quality values exist for individual bases; no much larger clone is one base distant. What the research found in general, with its limitations: According to the authors, only a limited number of new T cells may be recruited by each seasonal influenza vaccination.

Library preparation used RT-PCR. The instrument was an Illumina HiSeq 2500. Through fastp at Q25 and MiXCR, TCRdb rebuilt clones from the public reads, retaining in-frame beta chains. CDR3 protein duplicates are merged, each entry listing the most common genes and DNA. The sample table holds around 520,000 distinct CDR3 sequences, of which about 25% were seen once. The ten largest clones add up to approximately 2% of the sample. This TCR was sampled from a man aged 45 to 65 who received an inactivated influenza vaccine. Donor details come from another sample of the same person, matched by shared clones. The sequence is built from TRBV12-3 or TRBV12-4 and TRBJ2-7, with a weak D call of TRBD1 (5 bases match). The material sequenced was CD4+ T cells sorted from PBMCs, taken roughly 5 days after vaccination. CDR3 loop: CAPHKVGVVYF. The nucleotide sequence is given as TGTGCCCCTCACAAAGTAGGGGTGGTGTACTTC.